This record covers a single T cell receptor beta chain. These data belong to a study of shared clonotypes between healthy human individuals. The CDR3 length is 15 residues. Germline lookup yields CDR1 MNHEY and CDR2 SMNVEV (reference sequence). Trimming cost V 8 bases and J 5 bases; bases outside gene matches: 11. The assay was immunoSEQ multiplex PCR, and TCRdb's table has in-frame clones only and misses some. The data hold over 400,000 clones, with roughly 95% observed a single time. This chain uses TRBV27 with TRBJ2-3, with 9 positions matching TRBD2. The material sequenced was naive CD4+ T cells sorted from blood. The sample's subset: CD45RA+ positively selected. The TCR originated in a woman in her 30s in good health. The DNA of the CDR3 is TGTGCCAGCCATACTTGGCGGGAGGGAATAGATACGCAGTATTTT. Translating gives CASHTWREGIDTQYF.